The T cell receptor (beta chain) under discussion was sequenced for a study of tumor and adjacent non-tumor tissue in lung cancer. Points from the study as a whole: Tumor TCR diversity, when higher, was linked to shorter survival. Tumor tissue had significantly higher TCR diversity than normal lung. Top 100 clones took a larger repertoire share in normal lung.

This sample's RNA came from whole unsorted tissue. The normal lung tissue was taken more than 3 cm from the tumor edge. The length of the CDR3 is 18 residues. Germline assignment: CDR1 SGHNT and CDR2 YYREEE (reference sequence). Germline trimming cut 7 bases from V and 5 bases from J; bases unmatched to any gene: 18. Worth noting for this clonotype: Its cognate antigen is unknown.

The library came from three nested PCR rounds adapted from ARM-PCR protocols. TCRdb re-derived calls from the multiplex PCR reads in MiXCR, one entry per CDR3 protein. The table includes around 80,000 distinct CDR3 sequences, over 60% detected once. The sample consisted of distant non-tumor lung tissue. The chain couples TRBV5-4 to TRBJ2-2; 9 nucleotides line up with TRBD1. The TCR comes from a man aged 70-80 years with non-small cell lung cancer. The DNA for the CDR3 is TGTGCCAGCGGCCCGCCGGGACAGGGTTTGATGAATACCGGGGAGCTGTTTTTT. Its translation: CASGPPGQGLMNTGELFF.